Shown below are 29 T cell receptor beta chains from a single sample sequenced in a study of blood T cell repertoires in COVID-19. TCRdb's table, derived via immunoSEQ multiplex PCR, lists solely in-frame clones and lacks some. This table holds about 89,000 clones, 70% to 85% found once. Sequencing input: peripheral blood. These receptors all stem from a man aged 65 to 79 with acute or convalescent COVID-19.

J is TRBJ2-3 and V is TRBV7-9; TRBD1 agrees at 9 bases. From germline, CDR1 is SEHNR and CDR2 FQNEAQ (reference sequence). The CDR3 covers 17 residues. V gave up 5 bases and J gave up 4 bases; unmatched junction bases: 13. The CDR3 DNA is TGTGCCAGCAGCATTAAAGCCCGGGACAGGGTCTCAGATACGCAGTATTTT. Amino acids: CASSIKARDRVSDTQYF. Using reference TRBV7-9 and TRBJ2-3 for the parts outside the CDR3, the full variable domain is DTGVSQNPRHKITKRGQNVTFRCDPISEHNRLYWYRQTLGQGPEFLTYFQNEAQLEKSRLLSDRFSAERPKGSFSTLEIQRTEQGDSAMYLCASSIKARDRVSDTQYFGPGTRLTVL.

This rearrangement joins TRBV30 to TRBJ2-1; TRBD1 might be the D (5 bases). Germline CDR1 reads GTSNPN; CDR2 reads SVGIG (reference sequence). V was cut by 2 bases and J by 1 base, with 6 bases left in between. CDR3 length: 13 residues. This CDR3 is CAWSRGSYNEQFF. In nucleotides, the CDR3 is TGTGCCTGGAGTAGGGGATCCTACAATGAGCAGTTCTTC.

The CDR3 region has the DNA TGTGCCTGGAGTGCCGGGGCTAGCGGGACCTACGAGCAGTACTTC. Translation gives CAWSAGASGTYEQYF. The rearrangement uses TRBV30 and TRBJ2-7, with 9 bases matching TRBD2. Germline loops: CDR1 GTSNPN, CDR2 SVGIG (reference sequence). V dropped 1 base and J dropped 2; count of bases not matched to a gene: 6. This CDR3 spans 15 amino acids.

The CDR3 here is CASSPPGWTASQETQYF. DNA of the CDR3: TGTGCCAGCAGCCCCCCCGGATGGACAGCCTCCCAAGAGACCCAGTACTTC. The chain recombines TRBV11-2 with TRBJ2-5, with TRBD1 as a possible D gene (6 bases). Trimming removed 5 bases at V and 1 base at J, with 20 bases between. From germline, CDR1 is SGHAT and CDR2 FQNNGV. The length of the CDR3 is 17 residues.

The chain recombines TRBV7-8 with TRBJ2-5; D ambiguous. Germline loops: CDR1 SGHVS, CDR2 FQNEAQ. The CDR3 is 14 residues long. The ends were cut back, 1 base at V and 7 bases at J, with 13 bases in the middle. CDR3 in DNA: TGTGCCAGCAGCTTAGGCGGCGGCCTGGGGACCCAGTACTTC. This gives the protein CASSLGGGLGTQYF.

This clone was seen a few times. The J gene is TRBJ1-1, the V gene TRBV7-3; tentatively, D is TRBD1 (5 bases). Germline CDR1 reads SGHTA; CDR2 reads FQGTGA. The CDR3 contains 13 residues. Trimming pared 5 bases from V and 3 bases from J, leaving 10 bases between. This CDR3 is CASSRGVDTEAFF. The CDR3 region has the DNA TGTGCCAGCAGCCGGGGGGTGGACACTGAAGCTTTCTTT. The full variable domain, with the rest looked up from reference TRBV7-3 and TRBJ1-1, is GAGVSQTPSNKVTEKGKYVELRCDPISGHTALYWYRQSLGQGPEFLIYFQGTGAADDSGLPNDRFFAVRPEGSVSTLKIQRTERGDSAVYLCASSRGVDTEAFFGQGTRLTVV.

The chain couples TRBV2 to TRBJ2-1; 9 positions match TRBD1. CDR3 length: 15 residues. J was trimmed by 14 bases and V by 8 bases; bases with no gene match: 19. Germline CDR1 reads SNHLY; CDR2 reads FYNNEI. The CDR3 spells CASAQYLESDRGKFF. As DNA, the CDR3 is TGTGCCAGCGCACAATATCTAGAGTCGGACAGGGGAAAGTTCTTC.

The rearrangement uses TRBV24-1 and TRBJ1-2; D possibly corresponds to TRBD1 (6 bases). The CDR3 length is 13 residues. CDR1 is KGHDR and CDR2 is SFDVKD in the germline V gene. V gave up 9 bases and J gave up 6 bases, with 16 bases separating them. The CDR3 DNA is TGTGCCACCGGAGAACAGGGTATTGATGGCTACACCTTC. It encodes CATGEQGIDGYTF.

The chain recombines TRBV5-1 with TRBJ2-5, with TRBD1 as a possible D gene (6 bases). Germline values: CDR1 SGHRS, CDR2 YFSETQ. V was clipped by 4 bases and J by 1 base, with 14 bases between them. The CDR3 extends over 15 amino acids. The CDR3 region is CASSPGTLFQETQYF. The CDR3 DNA sequence: TGCGCCAGCAGCCCGGGGACATTATTCCAAGAGACCCAGTACTTC.

The chain recombines TRBV7-6 with TRBJ2-1; tentative D call: TRBD1 (6 bases). The germline V gene has CDR1 SGHVS and CDR2 FNYEAQ. CDR3 length equals 15 residues. V was trimmed by 0 bases and J by 5 bases, leaving 11 bases between them. CDR3 nucleotides: TGTGCCAGCAGCTTAGCTGAAACAGGGAACAATGAGCAGTTCTTC. Protein sequence: CASSLAETGNNEQFF.

The chain has TRBV28 and TRBJ2-1; TRBD1 matches 9 bases. The germline V gene has CDR1 MDHEN and CDR2 SYDVKM. The trim removed 1 base at V and 10 bases at J, leaving 8 bases unmatched. This CDR3 is 15 amino acids long. CDR3 protein: CASSLFGTGSLEQFF. CDR3 bases: TGTGCCAGCAGTTTATTTGGGACAGGGAGTCTCGAGCAGTTCTTC.

The V call is TRBV24-1, the J call TRBJ2-1, with D perhaps TRBD1 (5 bases). The germline gives CDR1 KGHDR, CDR2 SFDVKD. CDR3 size: 17 residues. V lost 0 bases and J 2 bases, leaving 13 bases between the germline ends. Written as DNA, the CDR3 is TGTGCCACCAGTGATTTGGACCTTGGACAACCCTACAATGAGCAGTTCTTC. Translating gives CATSDLDLGQPYNEQFF.

V is TRBV6-4 and J is TRBJ2-1; D possibly corresponds to TRBD2 (5 bases). The germline CDR1 and CDR2 sequences are MRHNA and SNTAGT. V lost 8 bases and J lost 0, with 8 bases in between. This CDR3 comprises 13 residues. The CDR3 is CASGRGSYNEQFF. In DNA form, the CDR3 reads TGTGCCAGCGGGAGAGGCTCCTACAATGAGCAGTTCTTC.

The J gene is TRBJ1-6, the V gene TRBV19; TRBD1 matches 10 bases. Germline V lookup: CDR1 LNHDA, CDR2 SQIVND (reference sequence). This CDR3 is built from 15 residues. The ends lost 1 base at V and 9 bases at J; junction bases unmatched: 3. The CDR3 protein is CASSIVGTGVSPLHF. The CDR3 bases are TGTGCCAGTAGTATAGTCGGGACAGGGGTTTCACCCCTCCACTTT.

The rearrangement links TRBV25-1 to TRBJ1-1; 9 positions match TRBD1. With V trimmed by 4 bases and J by 10 bases, 7 bases remained unmatched. Germline V lookup: CDR1 MGHDK, CDR2 SYGVNS. The CDR3 is 13 residues long. CDR3 in DNA: TGTGCCAGCAGTGTTTCCGGGACAGGGATAGCTTTCTTT. It yields the protein CASSVSGTGIAFF.

This chain connects TRBV19 to TRBJ1-6; D is undetermined. Germline loops: CDR1 LNHDA, CDR2 SQIVND (reference sequence). Trimming cost V 3 bases and J 4 bases, with 10 bases left between them. The CDR3 length is 15 residues. For the CDR3, the DNA is TGTGCCAGTAGTATTGCCAGGCTGTATAATTCACCCCTCCACTTT. Its translation: CASSIARLYNSPLHF.

This rearrangement joins TRBV19 to TRBJ2-1, with TRBD1 matching 8 bases. Germline V lookup: CDR1 LNHDA, CDR2 SQIVND (reference sequence). V gave up 4 bases and J gave up 7 bases; unmatched junction bases: 9. There are 15 residues in the CDR3. This CDR3 reads CASSTSGQAVNEQFF. The CDR3 bases are TGTGCCAGTAGTACCTCGGGACAGGCCGTTAATGAGCAGTTCTTC.

This clone was found a few times. V and J are TRBV7-6 and TRBJ1-3, with 7 bases aligning to TRBD1. CDR3 size: 18 residues. Looked up from germline, CDR1 is SGHVS and CDR2 is FNYEAQ. Trimming took 1 base from V and 4 from J; bases not matched to a gene: 13. CDR3 in DNA: TGTGCCAGCAGCTTAGTTGTGGGACAGTCTTTTGGGGGAAACACCATATATTTT. It codes for CASSLVVGQSFGGNTIYF.

V is TRBV7-8 and J is TRBJ1-1, with D maybe TRBD1 (6 bases). The V gene's germline CDR1 is SGHVS and CDR2 FQNEAQ. The CDR3 runs to 13 residues. V gave up 3 bases and J gave up 4 bases, with 9 bases separating them. CDR3: CASSFTGTTEAFF. In nucleotides, the CDR3 is TGTGCCAGCAGCTTTACAGGGACCACTGAAGCTTTCTTT. Full variable domain (remainder filled in from reference TRBV7-8 and TRBJ1-1): GAGVSQSPRYKVAKRGQDVALRCDPISGHVSLFWYQQALGQGPEFLTYFQNEAQLDKSGLPSDRFFAERPEGSVSTLKIQRTQQEDSAVYLCASSFTGTTEAFFGQGTRLTVV.

DNA of the CDR3: TGTGCCAGCAGCTTAAATTGGTTAGCGGGAGAAGGACGGCAGTTCTTC. It translates to CASSLNWLAGEGRQFF. The chain combines TRBV7-2 with TRBJ2-1; TRBD2 aligns across 9 bases. This CDR3 comprises 16 residues. In germline, CDR1 is SGHTA, CDR2 FQGNSA. Trimming cost V 2 bases and J 12 bases; bases outside gene matches: 14.

This chain links TRBV7-2 with TRBJ1-4; perhaps TRBD1 as D (5 bases). Trimming stripped 0 bases from V and 2 bases from J, with 10 bases between. This CDR3 comprises 16 residues. Per the germline V gene, CDR1 is SGHTA and CDR2 is FQGNSA. The CDR3 protein is CASSLAGAFTNEKLFF. The CDR3 bases are TGTGCCAGCAGCTTAGCAGGGGCTTTCACTAATGAAAAACTGTTTTTT.

The chain employs TRBV5-1 and TRBJ1-2; D unresolved. V shed 4 bases and J shed 2 bases, with 12 bases lying between them. The length of the CDR3 is 14 residues. From germline, CDR1 is SGHRS and CDR2 YFSETQ. CDR3 nucleotides: TGCGCCAGCAGCGAGGGAGGGATCAACTATGGCTACACCTTC. Translating gives CASSEGGINYGYTF.

The chain employs TRBV30 and TRBJ1-2, with D tentatively TRBD1 (6 bases). Trimming pared 0 bases from V and 7 bases from J, leaving 15 bases between. Germline loops: CDR1 GTSNPN, CDR2 SVGIG (reference sequence). This CDR3 is 14 amino acids long. For the CDR3, the DNA is TGTGCCTGGAGTGTCGTCGGACAGTCTGGTGGCTACACCTTC. It is translated as CAWSVVGQSGGYTF.

This clone occurred a few times. The chain combines TRBV30 with TRBJ2-1, with D perhaps TRBD2 (6 bases). This CDR3 region has 14 residues. The germline V and J ends were trimmed by 0 bases and 2 bases, with 8 bases remaining between them. Germline V CDR1 and CDR2: GTSNPN, SVGIG (reference sequence). CDR3 DNA: TGTGCCTGGAGTGTAGGGACTGCCTACAATGAGCAGTTCTTC. It codes for CAWSVGTAYNEQFF. The whole variable domain, filled in from reference TRBV30 and TRBJ2-1, reads SQTIHQWPATLVQPVGSPLSLECTVEGTSNPNLYWYRQAAGRGLQLLFYSVGIGQISSEVPQNLSASRPQDRQFILSSKKLLLSDSGFYLCAWSVGTAYNEQFFGPGTRLTVL.

The chain carries TRBV5-1 and TRBJ1-3; tentatively, D is TRBD1 (5 bases). This CDR3 is 16 amino acids long. V shed 0 bases and J shed 4 bases, with 14 bases lying between them. CDR1 and CDR2 (germline): SGHRS, YFSETQ. In DNA form, the CDR3 reads TGCGCCAGCAGCTTGGATCGGGGGTGGCAAGGAAACACCATATATTTT. Translated, it gives CASSLDRGWQGNTIYF.

The chain couples TRBV9 to TRBJ2-3; D is perhaps TRBD1 (6 bases). Germline V gives CDR1 SGDLS, CDR2 YYNGEE. The CDR3 extends over 16 amino acids. V lost 3 bases to trimming and J lost 0 bases, with 14 bases between them. The chain's CDR3 is CASSEHRAFSTDTQYF. The CDR3 DNA reads TGTGCCAGCAGCGAACACAGGGCTTTTAGCACAGATACGCAGTATTTT.

The genes are TRBV10-1 and TRBJ1-4; no clear D. The CDR3 has 16 residues. CDR1 is WNHNN and CDR2 is SYGVQD in the germline V gene (reference sequence). V gave up 0 bases and J gave up 3 bases, with 11 bases separating them. The CDR3 coding sequence is TGCGCCAGCAGTGAGTCGGCTGGAGGCCCTAATGAAAAACTGTTTTTT. This sequence encodes CASSESAGGPNEKLFF.

V is TRBV30 and J is TRBJ1-3; the D gene is possibly TRBD1 (5 bases). Trimming removed 3 bases at V and 4 bases at J, with 16 bases between. Per the germline V gene, CDR1 is GTSNPN and CDR2 is SVGIG (reference sequence). This CDR3 region has 15 residues. The CDR3 DNA reads as TGTGCCTGGAGCCCAGGGTCCAGTTGGGGAAACACCATATATTTT. It codes for CAWSPGSSWGNTIYF.

This chain uses TRBV9 with TRBJ1-4, with 7 nucleotides matching TRBD1. V dropped 0 bases and J dropped 3; count of bases not matched to a gene: 2. CDR1 SGDLS and CDR2 YYNGEE come from the germline V gene. The CDR3 consists of 15 residues. The CDR3 DNA follows: TGTGCCAGCAGCGTAGTTGGACAGGCTAATGAAAAACTGTTTTTT. This gives the protein CASSVVGQANEKLFF.